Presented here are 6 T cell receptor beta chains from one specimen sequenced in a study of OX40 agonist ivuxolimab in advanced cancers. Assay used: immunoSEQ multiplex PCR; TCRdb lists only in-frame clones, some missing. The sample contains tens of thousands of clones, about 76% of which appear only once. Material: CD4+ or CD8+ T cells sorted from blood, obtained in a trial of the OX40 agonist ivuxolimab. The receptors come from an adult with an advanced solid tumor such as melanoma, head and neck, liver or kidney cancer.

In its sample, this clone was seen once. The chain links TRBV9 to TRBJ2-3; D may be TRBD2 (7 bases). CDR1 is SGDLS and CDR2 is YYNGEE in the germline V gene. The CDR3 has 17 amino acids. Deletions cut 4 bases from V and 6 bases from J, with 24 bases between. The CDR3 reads CASSSPRGGSLVDTQYF. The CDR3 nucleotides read TGTGCCAGCAGCTCCCCCAGGGGCGGGAGTTTGGTGGATACGCAGTATTTT.

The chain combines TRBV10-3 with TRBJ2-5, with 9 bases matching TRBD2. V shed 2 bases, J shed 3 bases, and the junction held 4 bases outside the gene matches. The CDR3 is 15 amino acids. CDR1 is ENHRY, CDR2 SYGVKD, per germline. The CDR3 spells CAISEASGVKETQYF. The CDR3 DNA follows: TGTGCCATCAGTGAGGCTAGCGGGGTGAAAGAGACCCAGTACTTC.

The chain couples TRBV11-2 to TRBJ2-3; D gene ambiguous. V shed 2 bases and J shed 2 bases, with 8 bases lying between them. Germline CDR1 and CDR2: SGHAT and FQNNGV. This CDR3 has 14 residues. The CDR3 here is CASSLMGNTDTQYF. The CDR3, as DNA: TGTGCCAGCAGCTTAATGGGGAACACAGATACGCAGTATTTT.

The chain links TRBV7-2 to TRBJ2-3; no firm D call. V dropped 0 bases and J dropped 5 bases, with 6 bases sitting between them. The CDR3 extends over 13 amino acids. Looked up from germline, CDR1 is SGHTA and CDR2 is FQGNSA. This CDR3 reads CASSLAYGDTQYF. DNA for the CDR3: TGTGCCAGCAGCTTAGCGTACGGAGATACGCAGTATTTT.

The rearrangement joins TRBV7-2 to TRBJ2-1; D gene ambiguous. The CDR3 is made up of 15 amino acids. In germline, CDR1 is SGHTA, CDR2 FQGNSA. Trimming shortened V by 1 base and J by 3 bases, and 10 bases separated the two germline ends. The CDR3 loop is CASSLVKGLYNEQFF. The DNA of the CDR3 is TGTGCCAGCAGCTTAGTAAAAGGCCTCTACAATGAGCAGTTCTTC.

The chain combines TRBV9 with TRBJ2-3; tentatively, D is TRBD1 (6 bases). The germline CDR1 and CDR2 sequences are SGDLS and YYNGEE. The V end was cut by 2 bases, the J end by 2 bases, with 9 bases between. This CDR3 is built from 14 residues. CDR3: CASSVRTATDTQYF. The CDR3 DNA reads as TGTGCCAGCAGCGTCAGGACAGCCACAGATACGCAGTATTTT.